This is a list of T cell receptor beta chains from one sample in a study of control samples from healthy donors and cancer patients. Using immunoSEQ multiplex PCR, the repertoire was profiled, and TCRdb retains in-frame clones only, with some absent. The repertoire holds tens of thousands of clones, about four fifths seen once, with roughly 21% in the top ten. The sequenced sample was PBMCs. These receptors came from a woman aged 55-75 years with lung cancer. Each CDR3 is given with its conserved first and last residue. A D gene is named only where the DNA matches it firmly. Clone size is not always given. Where it is, it says once, few, many or a class for expanded clones.

. TRBJ1-3 TRBD1 TRBV6-5 15 TGTGCCAGCAGTTACTCGAGTGACAGGGGGGACACCATATATTTT CASSYSSDRGDTIYF
. TRBJ1-5 . TRBV12-5 16 TGTGCTAGTGGTTTGGGGGTCCTGGTTGGGAATCAGCCCCAGCATTTT CASGLGVLVGNQPQHF
. TRBJ2-1 . TRBV18 17 TGTGCCAGCTCACCCTCGGAAAAATCCAGCTCCTACAATGAGCAGTTCTTC CASSPSEKSSSYNEQFF
. TRBJ2-2 . TRBV7-3 13 TGTGCCAGCAGCTTACGTGGCACCGGGGAGCTGTTTTTT CASSLRGTGELFF
once TRBJ1-1 . TRBV24-1 13 TGTGCCACCAGTGCGGGGGCTTACACTGAAGCTTTCTTT CATSAGAYTEAFF
. TRBJ2-7 TRBD2 TRBV2 14 TGTGCCAGCAGTTGGACTAGCGGGGCCTCCGAGCAGTACTTC CASSWTSGASEQYF
. TRBJ1-3 . TRBV9 15 TGTGCCAGCAGCCCTACGACAAGCTCTGGAAACACCATATATTTT CASSPTTSSGNTIYF
. TRBJ2-3 TRBD2 TRBV2 16 TGTGCCAGCATCTCGGGGACTAGCAGACGCACAGATACGCAGTATTTT CASISGTSRRTDTQYF
. TRBJ2-7 TRBD1 TRBV7-2 16 TGTGCCAGCAACTTACGATCGGGACAGGGGGCCTACGAGCAGTACTTC CASNLRSGQGAYEQYF
. TRBJ1-1 . TRBV12-3/TRBV12-4 13 TGTGCCAGCAGTTTGTACGGTAACACTGAAGCTTTCTTT CASSLYGNTEAFF
few TRBJ2-5 . TRBV6-6 14 TGTGCCAGCAAGCAAGGACAGAGACAAGAGACCCAGTACTTC CASKQGQRQETQYF
. TRBJ2-5 . TRBV12-3/TRBV12-4 13 TGTGCCAGTAAAGGCAGGGGTGAGGAGACCCAGTACTTC CASKGRGEETQYF
. TRBJ2-3 . TRBV10-3 15 TGTGCCATCAGTGAGCCGGGGGACCCTCCTCATACGCAGTATTTT CAISEPGDPPHTQYF
. TRBJ1-2 . TRBV4-2 13 TGTGCCAGCAGCCAAGAGGATACACGGGGCTACACCTTC CASSQEDTRGYTF
. TRBJ2-7 . TRBV14 14 TGTGCCAGCAGCCAAGGTCACCGAAGCTACGAGCAGTACTTC CASSQGHRSYEQYF
. TRBJ2-1 . TRBV5-1 15 TGCGCCAGCAACTTACGGGGGAGCGCCTACAATGAGCAGTTCTTC CASNLRGSAYNEQFF
. TRBJ2-1 . TRBV30 16 TGTGCCTGGAGAGTCCTGGCCACTAACTCCTACAATGAGCAGTTCTTC CAWRVLATNSYNEQFF
. TRBJ1-1 . TRBV12-3/TRBV12-4 13 TGTGCCAGCCAGGGACTGGCGGACACTGAAGCTTTCTTT CASQGLADTEAFF
once TRBJ2-7 TRBD2 TRBV27 13 TGTGCCACTAAGCGGGAGGGCTCCTACGAGCAGTACTTC CATKREGSYEQYF
. TRBJ2-3 TRBD2 TRBV13 20 TGTGCCAGCAGCTCCGGGACTGGCGGGAGATCCCCCTACTCCACAGATACGCAGTATTTT CASSSGTGGRSPYSTDTQYF
. TRBJ1-6 . TRBV5-1 16 TGCGCCAGCAGCTTAAACGGGACACCTGGGACTTCACCCCTCCACTTT CASSLNGTPGTSPLHF
. TRBJ2-1 . TRBV7-9 11 TGTGCCAGCAGCTTCGGCAATGAGCAGTTCTTC CASSFGNEQFF
once TRBJ2-1 . TRBV12-3/TRBV12-4 13 TGTGCCAGCGCCTGGGCGATGAACAATGAGCAGTTCTTC CASAWAMNNEQFF
few TRBJ2-7 TRBD1 TRBV18 17 TGTGCCAGCTCACCTTCCGTGGGGGGACAGGGGCTTGGCGAGCAGTACTTC CASSPSVGGQGLGEQYF
few TRBJ1-4 TRBD1 TRBV5-5 16 TGTGCCAGCAGCCAAGGACAGGCCCTCCTCGGTGAAAAACTGTTTTTT CASSQGQALLGEKLFF
. TRBJ1-3 . TRBV7-9 15 TGTGCCAGCAGCCCCGCCAGGAGCTCTGGAAACACCATATATTTT CASSPARSSGNTIYF
. TRBJ1-5 . TRBV5-1 13 TGCGCCAGCAGCGCTGAGGGGGACCAGCCCCAGCATTTT CASSAEGDQPQHF
. TRBJ1-5 . TRBV27 18 TGTGCCAGCAGTCAATCGGGACCCGTTTTATATAGCAATCAGCCCCAGCATTTT CASSQSGPVLYSNQPQHF
once TRBJ1-5 . TRBV2 14 TGTGCCAGCAGTGAATTGGGATACAATCAGCCCCAGCATTTT CASSELGYNQPQHF
. TRBJ2-3 TRBD1 TRBV19 15 TGTGCCAGTAGTACGGACAGGTCGAGCACAGATACGCAGTATTTT CASSTDRSSTDTQYF
few TRBJ1-1 . TRBV6-1 14 TGTGCCAGCAGTGATCAGGGCTGGTGGACTGAAGCTTTCTTT CASSDQGWWTEAFF
. TRBJ2-1 . TRBV6-2/TRBV6-3 15 TGTGCCAGCAGTTACTCACGGCAGAAGGGAGTTGAGCAGTTCTTC CASSYSRQKGVEQFF
. TRBJ1-4 . TRBV7-2 14 TGTGCCAGCAGCTTAGGAGGGGGGAATGAAAAACTGTTTTTT CASSLGGGNEKLFF
few TRBJ2-3 . TRBV12-5 13 TGTGCTAGTGGAAGAATTACCGGGACCACGCAGTATTTT CASGRITGTTQYF
once TRBJ2-1 . TRBV7-9 16 TGTGCCAGCAGCTTAGTTTTAACGCTAGTGGGCGATGAGCAGTTCTTC CASSLVLTLVGDEQFF
. TRBJ2-7 TRBD1 TRBV10-3 12 TGTGCCAGCGGGACAGGGGGCGACGAGCAGTACTTC CASGTGGDEQYF
. TRBJ2-2 . TRBV5-5 17 TGTGCCAGCAGCTTAGAGTGGTGGGCAGAGTACACCGGGGAGCTGTTTTTT CASSLEWWAEYTGELFF
. TRBJ2-1 . TRBV7-3 14 TGTGCCAGCAGCTACCAGCCAGGGCAAGGGGAGCAGTTCTTC CASSYQPGQGEQFF
. TRBJ2-1 TRBD2 TRBV2 15 TGTGCCAGCAGCGGGACTAGCGGGAGAGTTGATGAGCAGTTCTTC CASSGTSGRVDEQFF
. TRBJ1-2 . TRBV12-3/TRBV12-4 13 TGTGCCAGCAGTTTGCGACAGAACTATGGCTACACCTTC CASSLRQNYGYTF
. TRBJ2-2 . TRBV11-2 15 TGTGCCAGCAGCCAAAGGCGGGGCGACACCGGGGAGCTGTTTTTT CASSQRRGDTGELFF
. TRBJ2-1 . TRBV12-3/TRBV12-4 12 TGTGCCAGCACCGCCCCGCGAGGTGAGCAGTTCTTC CASTAPRGEQFF
. TRBJ1-1 TRBD1 TRBV3-1/TRBV3-2 14 TGTGCCAGCAGCCAAGATCAAGGGGGCCGTCTAGCTTTCTTT CASSQDQGGRLAFF
. TRBJ2-7 . TRBV23-1 14 TGCGCCAGCATTCCCGGGCGGGACACGTACGAGCAGTACTTC CASIPGRDTYEQYF
. TRBJ1-1 . TRBV9 15 TGTGCCAGCAGCGTAGCGGGGGGTATGAACACTGAAGCTTTCTTT CASSVAGGMNTEAFF
. TRBJ1-1 . TRBV29-1 11 TGCAGCGCTACCTCTGCCGCTGAAGCTTTCTTT CSATSAAEAFF
. TRBJ2-1 . TRBV12-2 14 TGTGCAAGTCGCCCCGAAACCCCCGAGGATGAGCAGTTCTTC CASRPETPEDEQFF
. TRBJ1-4 TRBD1 TRBV5-6 15 TGTGCCAGCAGCTCCGGGGAGGGGGCGGGCGAAAAACTGTTTTTT CASSSGEGAGEKLFF
once TRBJ1-1 . TRBV19 12 TGTGCCAGTAGTACGGGGAACACTGAAGCTTTCTTT CASSTGNTEAFF